This paragraph reports one T cell receptor beta chain. Its antigen is still unknown. Alongside a J-beta primer mix, a sample-barcoded 5' primer served in a second PCR lasting about 7 to 12 cycles. A single record per CDR3 protein comes from TCRdb applying MiXCR to the 5' RACE reads. The data contain about 900,000 distinct CDR3 sequences, around 49% of them seen just once; the ten biggest clones take up over 10%. The entry originates in a study of blood T cells in healthy people across ages. V was clipped by 3 bases and J by 11 bases; unmatched bases: 12. Germline CDR1 is MGHDK and CDR2 is SYGVNS. This CDR3 is built from 16 residues. Study findings and constraints: Unsorted PBMC input precluded a conclusive naive versus antigen-experienced comparison.

There were healthy Caucasian individuals from Russia, aged about 6 to 95, serving as donors. The clonotype was recovered from a man under 40 in good health. The sequencing sample was made of blood. The rearrangement joins TRBV25-1 to TRBJ2-5, with 13 nucleotides matching TRBD2. The chain's CDR3 is CASSDSGTSGVDEQYF. In nucleotides, the CDR3 is TGTGCCAGCAGTGATTCCGGGACTAGCGGGGTCGATGAGCAGTACTTC.